The 20 T cell receptor beta chains below were found in one sample sequenced in a study of regulatory T cells in long-lasting Graves disease. The authors built TCR beta libraries using iRepertoire HTBI primers and Arm-PCR of CDR3 regions. TCRdb ran MiXCR on the multiplex PCR reads and lists one entry per CDR3 protein. The data show about 560,000 distinct CDR3 sequences, with 15% to 20% seen just once and 12% held by the top ten. Described time point: newly diagnosed GD, antithyroid drugs for less than 3 months. With RNA extracted from PBMCs as input, the TCR library was made. The data were also submitted as part of a second study, on T cells in Graves' hyperthyroidism and ophthalmopathy.

The source material was peripheral blood mononuclear cells (PBMCs), sampled at new diagnosis, from a patient treated with antithyroid drugs. These receptors were collected from a man aged 18-30 years with Graves disease.

The chain is built from TRBV7-9 and TRBJ2-1; TRBD1 aligns across 9 bases. In germline, CDR1 is SEHNR, CDR2 FQNEAQ (reference sequence). The CDR3 runs to 16 residues. The V segment lost 5 bases and the J segment 4 bases; nucleotides outside the gene matches: 9. CDR3: CASSPSGTGYYNEQFF. CDR3 DNA: TGTGCCAGCAGCCCGAGCGGGACAGGGTATTACAATGAGCAGTTCTTC.

The chain has TRBV6-2 or TRBV6-3 and TRBJ1-2, with no clear D. CDR3 size: 11 residues. In germline, CDR1 is MNHEY, CDR2 SVGEGT. The ends were cut back, 2 bases at V and 13 bases at J, with 11 bases in the middle. CDR3 DNA sequence: TGTGCCAGCAGTTACGAGGGAGGGTTCACCTTC. Its protein product is CASSYEGGFTF.

This clonotype showed up just a few times. The rearrangement uses TRBV30 and TRBJ1-2; possible D gene TRBD1, 5 bases. Germline V gene sequence: CDR1 GTSNPN, CDR2 SVGIG (reference sequence). V lost 2 bases to trimming and J lost 4 bases, with 11 bases between them. The CDR3 runs 13 residues. CDR3 amino acids: CAWSYRSSYGYTF. CDR3 sequence (DNA): TGTGCCTGGAGTTACAGGTCCTCCTATGGCTACACCTTC.

This clonotype was recorded many times. V gene TRBV14 combines with J gene TRBJ1-1; no firm D call. This CDR3 contains 12 residues. In germline, CDR1 is SGHDN, CDR2 FVKESK. Trimming cost V 4 bases and J 8 bases, with 11 bases left between them. CDR3 amino acids: CASSRIQPEAFF. CDR3 DNA: TGTGCCAGCAGCCGAATACAGCCGGAAGCTTTCTTT.

In this sample, this clonotype turned up a few times. Given the absence of the conserved phenylalanine or tryptophan at the CDR3 end, a read error is likely. The chain combines TRBV27 with TRBJ2-7, with D possibly being TRBD1 or TRBD2 (5 bases each). CDR1 is MNHEY and CDR2 is SMNVEV in the germline V gene (reference sequence). This CDR3 comprises 16 residues. Deletions cut 3 bases from V and 3 bases from J, with 18 bases between. CDR3 amino acids: CASSFGGETSIYEQYL. In DNA form, the CDR3 reads TGTGCCAGCAGTTTTGGGGGTGAAACCTCGATCTACGAGCAGTACCTC.

This clonotype was recorded many times. The V call is TRBV5-1, the J call TRBJ2-7; tentative D call: TRBD1 (7 bases). Germline loops: CDR1 SGHRS, CDR2 YFSETQ. This CDR3 contains 15 residues. Trimming removed 0 bases from V and 2 bases from J, with 12 bases in between. CDR3 amino acids: CASSLAQGGAYEQYF. The CDR3 DNA sequence: TGCGCCAGCAGCTTGGCGCAGGGGGGAGCCTACGAGCAGTACTTC.

The rearrangement uses TRBV6-5 and TRBJ2-7; 7 bases map to TRBD1. The J segment lost 4 bases and the V segment lost 2 bases, leaving 17 bases of the junction unmatched. This CDR3 contains 18 residues. Germline V gene sequence: CDR1 MNHEY, CDR2 SVGAGI. In nucleotides, the CDR3 is TGTGCCAGCAGTTACCTGCCGACAGGGAGCGCTGGAAGTTACGAGCAGTACTTC. Its protein product is CASSYLPTGSAGSYEQYF.

This clonotype was seen more than once but under ten times. V gene TRBV5-1 combines with J gene TRBJ2-3, with TRBD2 identical over 14 bases. The trim removed 4 bases at V and 4 bases at J, leaving 8 bases unmatched. Germline V gene lookup returns CDR1 SGHRS and CDR2 YFSETQ. The CDR3 is made up of 17 amino acids. In nucleotides, the CDR3 is TGCGCCAGCAGCCCAGGGACTAGCGGGAGTATACCAGATACGCAGTATTTT. Translating it yields CASSPGTSGSIPDTQYF.

This clonotype has more than one count but fewer than ten. This chain links TRBV14 with TRBJ2-2, with D possibly matching TRBD1 (5 bases). Germline V gives CDR1 SGHDN, CDR2 FVKESK. This CDR3 spans 15 amino acids. V shed 2 bases and J shed 6 bases, with 13 bases lying between them. The CDR3 coding sequence is TGTGCCAGCAGCCAATTTGCAGGGTTTCCCGGGGAGCTGTTTTTT. Protein: CASSQFAGFPGELFF.

This chain uses TRBV19 with TRBJ2-3, with D uncertain. CDR3 size: 11 residues. V dropped 5 bases and J dropped 7 bases, with 7 bases sitting between them. Germline CDR1 and CDR2: LNHDA and SQIVND (reference sequence). CDR3: CASSSAYTQYF. DNA of the CDR3: TGTGCCAGTAGTTCCGCCTATACGCAGTATTTT.

This clonotype was counted many times. V and J are TRBV5-1 and TRBJ2-7; no definite D call. Trimming shortened V by 2 bases and J by 3 bases, and 12 bases separated the two germline ends. The germline CDR1 and CDR2 sequences are SGHRS and YFSETQ. The CDR3 covers 14 residues. The CDR3 reads CASSFGRGIYEQYF. The DNA for the CDR3 is TGCGCCAGCAGCTTCGGCCGTGGGATCTACGAGCAGTACTTC.

The chain combines TRBV5-4 with TRBJ2-3, with D possibly TRBD2 on 5 matching bases. V dropped 4 bases and J dropped 2 bases, with 11 bases sitting between them. CDR3 size: 14 residues. From germline, CDR1 is SGHNT and CDR2 YYREEE (reference sequence). CDR3 DNA sequence: TGTGCCAGCAGCAGGTCCGGACTCACAGATACGCAGTATTTT. It specifies CASSRSGLTDTQYF.

This clonotype was seen ten or more times. The V and J genes are TRBV27 and TRBJ2-3; 12 bases fit TRBD1. The CDR3 sequence is 17 residues long. V was pared by 5 bases and J by 2 bases, with 8 bases of the junction left unmatched. CDR1 and CDR2 from the germline V gene are MNHEY and SMNVEV (reference sequence). CDR3: CASSPYGTGGPTDTQYF. CDR3 sequence (DNA): TGTGCCAGCAGTCCGTACGGGACAGGGGGCCCCACAGATACGCAGTATTTT.

There are many counts of this clonotype. V is TRBV5-1 and J is TRBJ1-1; D gene unclear. V lost 0 bases, J lost 1 base, and 13 bases lay in between. Germline V gene lookup returns CDR1 SGHRS and CDR2 YFSETQ. CDR3 length: 16 residues. The CDR3 sequence is CASSLALDGENTEAFF. CDR3 nucleotide sequence: TGCGCCAGCAGCTTGGCCCTGGACGGCGAGAACACTGAAGCTTTCTTT.

The V call is TRBV3-1, the J call TRBJ2-1; TRBD2 matches at 11 bases. Germline-derived CDR1 and CDR2 are LGHDT and YNNKEL (reference sequence). V dropped 4 bases and J dropped 4; count of bases not matched to a gene: 6. The CDR3 is made up of 16 amino acids. CDR3 DNA: TGTGCCAGCAGCCTCGGGACTAGCGGACCTTACAATGAGCAGTTCTTC. Encoded protein: CASSLGTSGPYNEQFF.

This chain joins TRBV20-1 and TRBJ2-5; D uncertain. Germline-derived CDR1 and CDR2 are DFQATT and SNEGSKA (reference sequence). Trimming removed 2 bases at V and 5 bases at J, with 9 bases between. The CDR3 runs to 12 residues. The CDR3 protein is CSARLPGETQYF. Here the CDR3 DNA reads TGCAGTGCTAGACTCCCTGGGGAGACCCAGTACTTC.

This sequence joins TRBV27 and TRBJ2-6; D is perhaps TRBD1 or TRBD2 (5 bases each). Germline V lookup: CDR1 MNHEY, CDR2 SMNVEV (reference sequence). The length of the CDR3 is 16 residues. V was cut by 4 bases and J by 0 bases, with 10 bases left in between. The CDR3 DNA is TGTGCCAGCAGTTCGGGACCGGGCTCTGGGGCCAACGTCCTGACTTTC. It specifies CASSSGPGSGANVLTF.

This clonotype was seen repeatedly, ten times or more. The rearrangement links TRBV12-3 or TRBV12-4 to TRBJ2-7; TRBD2 is a possible D gene (6 bases). Between the trimmed V and J ends, which lost 5 bases and 4 bases, there was a span of 18 bases. This CDR3 contains 15 residues. Here the CDR3 DNA reads TGTGCCAGCAGTCCCTCTGGGGGGACGGTTTACGAGCAGTACTTC. This encodes CASSPSGGTVYEQYF.

The chain joins TRBV9 to TRBJ1-3; D gene unclear. Trimming took off 3 bases at V and 1 base at J, with 8 bases between the two ends. The CDR3 sequence is 14 residues long. Germline CDR1 reads SGDLS; CDR2 reads YYNGEE. CDR3 loop: CASSAYGSGNTIYF. In DNA, the CDR3 is TGTGCCAGCAGCGCCTACGGATCTGGAAACACCATATATTTT.

This chain connects TRBV16 to TRBJ1-2, with 11 positions matching TRBD1. Germline lookup yields CDR1 KGHSY and CDR2 FQNENV. The junction had 13 bases not matched to a gene; V was cut back by 0 bases and J by 4 bases. This CDR3 region has 19 residues. CDR3 amino acids: CASSQSLGQGEILFYGYTF. In nucleotides, the CDR3 is TGTGCCAGCAGCCAATCACTGGGACAGGGGGAGATTCTCTTCTATGGCTACACCTTC.